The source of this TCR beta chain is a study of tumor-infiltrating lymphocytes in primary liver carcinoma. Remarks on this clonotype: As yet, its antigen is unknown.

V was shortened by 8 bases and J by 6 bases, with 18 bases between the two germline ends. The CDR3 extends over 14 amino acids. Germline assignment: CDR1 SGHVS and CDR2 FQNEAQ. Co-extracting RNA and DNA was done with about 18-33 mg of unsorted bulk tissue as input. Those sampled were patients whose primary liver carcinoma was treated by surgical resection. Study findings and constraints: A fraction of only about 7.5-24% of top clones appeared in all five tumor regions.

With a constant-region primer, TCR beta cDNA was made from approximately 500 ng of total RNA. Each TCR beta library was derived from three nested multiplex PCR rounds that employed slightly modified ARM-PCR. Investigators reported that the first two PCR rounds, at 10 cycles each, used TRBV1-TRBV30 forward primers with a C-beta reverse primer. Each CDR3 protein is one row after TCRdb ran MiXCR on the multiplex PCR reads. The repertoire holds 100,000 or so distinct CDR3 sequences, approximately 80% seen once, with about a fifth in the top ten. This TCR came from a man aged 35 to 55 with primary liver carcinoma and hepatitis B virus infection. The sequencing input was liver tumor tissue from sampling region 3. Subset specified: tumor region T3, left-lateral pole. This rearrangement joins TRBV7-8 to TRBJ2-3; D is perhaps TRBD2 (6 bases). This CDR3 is CASRISGYTDTQYF. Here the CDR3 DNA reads TGTGCCAGCCGCATTAGCGGATACACGGATACGCAGTATTTT.